The source of this T cell receptor (beta chain) is a study of vaccination effects on CD4 cells after COVID-19. Trimming pared 4 bases from V and 6 bases from J, leaving 16 bases between. This CDR3 spans 14 amino acids. Germline V gene lookup returns CDR1 SGHNT and CDR2 YYREEE (reference sequence). TCRdb's copy holds only in-frame clones and misses some; the assay was immunoSEQ multiplex PCR. The profile shows 40,000 to 45,000 clones, roughly four fifths of them singletons. ViraFEST used viral peptide pools to expand antigen-specific CD4+ T cells before sequencing. Culture lasted around eleven days before CD4+ T cell isolation. Each vaccine recipient was nucleocapsid antibody negative and had no prior SARS-CoV-2 infection. The authors exchanged half the medium for IL-2 medium on days 3 and 7. This clone was seen a few times. Its cognate antigen is unknown.

This sample comprised CD4+ T cells from PBMCs cultured with SARS-CoV-2 spike peptides, obtained before COVID-19 vaccination. The sequence was obtained from a human donor who received a COVID-19 vaccine. V usage is TRBV5-4 and J usage is TRBJ1-2; D is possibly TRBD1 (6 bases). The CDR3: CASSHGQKGNGYTF. The DNA of the CDR3 is TGTGCCAGCAGCCACGGACAGAAGGGGAATGGCTACACCTTC. Using reference TRBV5-4 and TRBJ1-2 for the parts outside the CDR3, the full variable domain is ETGVTQSPTHLIKTRGQQVTLRCSSQSGHNTVSWYQQALGQGPQFIFQYYREEENGRGNFPPRFSGLQFPNYSSELNVNALELDDSALYLCASSHGQKGNGYTFGSGTRLTVV.